This T cell receptor (beta chain) emerged from a study of T-cell reconstitution after alpha-beta-depleted transplantation in children. Trimming shortened V by 5 bases and J by 5 bases, and 18 bases separated the two germline ends. Germline V lookup: CDR1 LGHNA, CDR2 YNFKEQ. The CDR3 contains 15 residues. With regard to this clonotype: The antigen is not known.

Notes on the study in general: One year after transplant, T-cell counts and diversity came mostly from newly produced T cells. By about two months after transplant, alpha-beta T cells reportedly arose from several hundred graft clones that had expanded. It was surviving recipient T cells and thymic progenitors that gave some patients high TCRbeta diversity at day 60.

The authors prepared the TCRbeta library with unique molecular identifiers. TCRdb reprocessed the PCR reads via MiXCR and lists one record per CDR3 protein. Of over 400,000 distinct CDR3 sequences in the sample, roughly two fifths were seen once. The specimen comprised PBMCs, sampled before TCRalphabeta/CD19-depleted stem cell transplant. This sequence joins TRBV4-2 and TRBJ2-5; perhaps TRBD1 as D (5 bases). The clonotype originates from a girl between 2 and 10 years old with aplastic anemia, due to receive a stem cell transplant. CDR3 sequence: CASSESQGDLETQYF. In DNA form, the CDR3 reads TGTGCCAGCAGCGAGTCCCAAGGGGATTTGGAGACCCAGTACTTC.